One and the same sample provided the 6 T cell receptor beta chains below, sequenced in a study of T cell repertoires in cytomegalovirus infection. Each CDR3 protein is one row after TCRdb ran MiXCR on the reads. This sample has 200,000 to 300,000 distinct CDR3 sequences, with around 12% found just once. Sequencing used PBMCs. The source is a human donor in good health (CMV status not recorded). Some clones in this sample may be carry-over from other donors' samples.

This clonotype was observed many times. The chain combines TRBV6-2 or TRBV6-3 with TRBJ1-1, with D tentatively TRBD1 (5 bases). Germline loops: CDR1 MNHEY, CDR2 SVGEGT. The CDR3 extends over 17 amino acids. The ends were cut back, 3 bases at V and 0 bases at J, with 17 bases in the middle. The CDR3 loop reads CASSYERGSSVNTEAFF. The CDR3 region has the DNA TGTGCCAGCAGTTATGAGAGGGGTTCCAGCGTGAACACTGAAGCTTTCTTT.

V and J are TRBV12-3 or TRBV12-4 and TRBJ2-1; 10 bases line up with TRBD2. The ends lost 1 base at V and 0 bases at J; junction bases unmatched: 9. The CDR3 is made up of 19 amino acids. As DNA, the CDR3 is TGTGCCAGCAGTTTAGTCCTAGCGGGGGCCTTAAGCTCCTACAATGAGCAGTTCTTC. It is translated as CASSLVLAGALSSYNEQFF.

This clonotype showed up many times. This chain joins TRBV7-8 and TRBJ2-1, with TRBD2 matching 10 bases. The CDR3 contains 16 residues. Germline CDR1 SGHVS, CDR2 FQNEAQ. Trimming removed 5 bases from V and 11 bases from J; junction bases left unmatched: 15. The CDR3 DNA reads as TGTGCCAGCAGCCTCACCTTAGCGGGGGGCGGGATGAAGCAGTTCTTC. Amino acid sequence: CASSLTLAGGGMKQFF.

This chain links TRBV28 with TRBJ2-3, with D possibly TRBD1 on 6 matching bases. Germline V gene lookup returns CDR1 MDHEN and CDR2 SYDVKM. The CDR3 contains 16 residues. V was pared by 2 bases and J by 6 bases, with 18 bases between. CDR3 loop: CASSLGGRGGSDTQYF. The DNA for the CDR3 is TGTGCCAGCAGTTTAGGAGGCAGGGGTGGATCGGATACGCAGTATTTT. Complete variable domain (other parts from reference TRBV28 and TRBJ2-3): DVKVTQSSRYLVKRTGEKVFLECVQDMDHENMFWYRQDPGLGLRLIYFSYDVKMKEKGDIPEGYSVSREKKERFSLILESASTNQTSMYLCASSLGGRGGSDTQYFGPGTRLTVL.

This chain joins TRBV2 and TRBJ1-2; D remains unclear. The CDR3 loop spans 14 amino acids. The V gene lost 1 base and the J gene lost 4 bases, with 10 bases spanning the gap. CDR1 and CDR2 (germline): SNHLY, FYNNEI. CDR3 nucleotides: TGTGCCAGCAGTGAAGGTGGAGCCCGCTATGGCTACACCTTC. Translation: CASSEGGARYGYTF.

This clonotype was detected a few times. The chain is built from TRBV11-1 and TRBJ2-2; unclear D gene. V lost 5 bases to trimming and J lost 0 bases, with 10 bases between them. This CDR3 comprises 15 residues. Germline V gene lookup returns CDR1 SGHAT and CDR2 FQDESV (reference sequence). CDR3 loop: CASSDGYANTGELFF. DNA for the CDR3: TGTGCCAGCAGCGACGGCTACGCGAACACCGGGGAGCTGTTTTTT.